This TCR beta chain stems from a study of T cell clonality in common variable immunodeficiency. Study conclusions and caveats: Fewer deletions and N-nucleotide insertions were reportedly seen in common variable immunodeficiency TCR beta sequences. CVID subjects shared fewer TCRbeta clones than healthy controls did.

Equal genomic DNA amounts from CVID and control samples were sequenced. The data were produced by immunoSEQ multiplex PCR, yet TCRdb's version contains in-frame clones alone and is incomplete. The sample presents approximately 81,000 clones, none singletons. This clone was recorded at least ten times. The antigen remains undetermined. The read ends 3 residues early relative to the CDR3; the germline J gene fills the gap. V was clipped by 3 bases and J by 5 bases; unmatched bases: 9. The CDR3 loop spans 15 amino acids. Source material: peripheral blood mononuclear cells. The rearrangement links TRBV12-3 or TRBV12-4 to TRBJ1-2; 7 bases align to TRBD1. This sequence originates from a person aged 18 to 75 in good health. This chain's CDR3 is CASSLFEGASYGYTF. CDR3 DNA (partial): TGTGCCAGCAGTTTGTTCGAGGGGGCCTCTTATGGC.